What follows is one TCR beta chain and its context. This record comes from a study of blood T cell repertoires in COVID-19. This CDR3 is built from 15 residues. CDR1 is SGHTS, CDR2 YDEGEE, per germline. Unmatched junction bases numbered 6, after V lost 2 bases and J lost 2 bases. TCRdb's copy holds only in-frame clones and misses some; the assay was immunoSEQ multiplex PCR. The sample holds around 66,000 clones, around 77% seen once. Material for sequencing was peripheral blood. The V call is TRBV5-8, the J call TRBJ1-2, with TRBD1 matching over 7 bases. The sequence was collected from a human donor in a cohort sampled during active COVID-19. DNA of the CDR3: TGTGCCAGCAGCTTCCGGACAGGATCCAACTATGGCTACACCTTC. Translated: CASSFRTGSNYGYTF.